The rows below give T cell receptor beta chains drawn from one sample of a study of blood T cell repertoires in COVID-19. Clones were read by immunoSEQ multiplex PCR, and TCRdb kept only the in-frame ones, dropping some. The repertoire includes some 200,000 clones, roughly 87% of them detected once, and about 7% sits in the top ten. The sequenced sample consisted of PBMCs or T cells enriched from blood (not recorded which). The receptors stem from a young man in a cohort exposed to, infected with or recovered from COVID-19 (not recorded which). CDR3s include the opening cysteine and the closing phenylalanine or tryptophan. A D gene is named only where the DNA matches it firmly. A row's size may be missing; if present it is once, few, many or a size class.

CDR3nt: TGTGCCAGCATGGCCGGAATCGGGGGCTACACCTTC; CDR3aa: CASMAGIGGYTF; abundance: -; j_gene: TRBJ1-2; d_gene: -; v_gene: TRBV28
CDR3nt: TGTGCCAGCTCACCTCTGGGTAATGGGGCCGATCAGCCCCAGCATTTT; CDR3aa: CASSPLGNGADQPQHF; abundance: -; j_gene: TRBJ1-5; d_gene: -; v_gene: TRBV18
CDR3nt: TGTGCCAGCTTCGTTCCTGAAGCGGGAGCGGCCAATGAGCAGTTCTTC; CDR3aa: CASFVPEAGAANEQFF; abundance: -; j_gene: TRBJ2-1; d_gene: -; v_gene: TRBV21-1
CDR3nt: TGTGCCAGCAGTTTAGACGGCTCGGAGGGAAACACCATATATTTT; CDR3aa: CASSLDGSEGNTIYF; abundance: -; j_gene: TRBJ1-3; d_gene: -; v_gene: TRBV27
CDR3nt: TGTGCCAGCAGCGTAGGGACAGCCACCTACGAGCAGTACTTC; CDR3aa: CASSVGTATYEQYF; abundance: -; j_gene: TRBJ2-7; d_gene: -; v_gene: TRBV9
CDR3nt: TGTGCCAGCAGCTTAGTCCCACGGACAGGGGGCACTGAAGCTTTCTTT; CDR3aa: CASSLVPRTGGTEAFF; abundance: -; j_gene: TRBJ1-1; d_gene: TRBD1; v_gene: TRBV7-8
CDR3nt: TGTGCCAGCAGCGTAGGACCACGGGGTGGTTCCTACAATGAGCAGTTCTTC; CDR3aa: CASSVGPRGGSYNEQFF; abundance: -; j_gene: TRBJ2-1; d_gene: -; v_gene: TRBV9
CDR3nt: TGTGCCAGCAGTACAACGAACACTGAAGCTTTCTTT; CDR3aa: CASSTTNTEAFF; abundance: -; j_gene: TRBJ1-1; d_gene: -; v_gene: TRBV6-2/TRBV6-3
CDR3nt: TGTGCCAGCACCAGGACTAGCGGCACCTACGAGCAGTACTTC; CDR3aa: CASTRTSGTYEQYF; abundance: -; j_gene: TRBJ2-7; d_gene: TRBD2; v_gene: TRBV2
CDR3nt: TGCGCCAGCAGCTTTGAGGGAGGAACCCCAGATACGCAGTATTTT; CDR3aa: CASSFEGGTPDTQYF; abundance: -; j_gene: TRBJ2-3; d_gene: -; v_gene: TRBV5-1
CDR3nt: TGTGCCGCCGGGGGGAGCCCTTCACCCCTCCACTTT; CDR3aa: CAAGGSPSPLHF; abundance: -; j_gene: TRBJ1-6; d_gene: -; v_gene: TRBV6-5
CDR3nt: TGCGCCAGCAGCTTCCAGGATTTTGACGAGGAGACCCAGTACTTC; CDR3aa: CASSFQDFDEETQYF; abundance: -; j_gene: TRBJ2-5; d_gene: -; v_gene: TRBV5-1
CDR3nt: TGTGCCAGCAGCTCCCGACCTACGGGCACTGAAGCTTTCTTT; CDR3aa: CASSSRPTGTEAFF; abundance: once; j_gene: TRBJ1-1; d_gene: -; v_gene: TRBV9
CDR3nt: TGCGCCAGCAGCTTAGGGAGCTCTGGAAACACCATATATTTT; CDR3aa: CASSLGSSGNTIYF; abundance: -; j_gene: TRBJ1-3; d_gene: -; v_gene: TRBV5-1
CDR3nt: TGTGCCAGCAGCGTAGTGGGACTTAGCACAGATACGCAGTATTTT; CDR3aa: CASSVVGLSTDTQYF; abundance: -; j_gene: TRBJ2-3; d_gene: -; v_gene: TRBV9
CDR3nt: TGTGCCAGTAGTATAGTTCCCCCAGGGCCGGAAGAAAAACTGTTTTTT; CDR3aa: CASSIVPPGPEEKLFF; abundance: -; j_gene: TRBJ1-4; d_gene: -; v_gene: TRBV19
CDR3nt: TGTGCCAGCGCGCGGGGGACTCAAGAGACCCAGTACTTC; CDR3aa: CASARGTQETQYF; abundance: -; j_gene: TRBJ2-5; d_gene: TRBD2; v_gene: TRBV11-3
CDR3nt: TGTGCCAGTACAGGGGGAAGGAAACTGTTTTTT; CDR3aa: CASTGGRKLFF; abundance: -; j_gene: TRBJ1-4; d_gene: TRBD1; v_gene: TRBV3-1/TRBV3-2
CDR3nt: TGTGCCAGCCTAGGGAGGGAAGAAGCTTTCTTT; CDR3aa: CASLGREEAFF; abundance: -; j_gene: TRBJ1-1; d_gene: -; v_gene: TRBV2
CDR3nt: TGTGCCACCTTGGCCCCTCCTGGACTAGCGGGCACAGATACGCAGTATTTT; CDR3aa: CATLAPPGLAGTDTQYF; abundance: -; j_gene: TRBJ2-3; d_gene: TRBD2; v_gene: TRBV19
CDR3nt: TGTGCCAGCAGCCGAGAGCGGGAGGTGACCTACGAGCAGTACTTC; CDR3aa: CASSREREVTYEQYF; abundance: -; j_gene: TRBJ2-7; d_gene: TRBD2; v_gene: TRBV13
CDR3nt: TGTGCCACCAGCAGGGCTACTGGGACAGGGGGCACTGAAGCTTTCTTT; CDR3aa: CATSRATGTGGTEAFF; abundance: -; j_gene: TRBJ1-1; d_gene: TRBD1; v_gene: TRBV15
CDR3nt: TGTGCCAGCAGCTTACCCTCCAGGGGTGGCAATCAGCCCCAGCATTTT; CDR3aa: CASSLPSRGGNQPQHF; abundance: -; j_gene: TRBJ1-5; d_gene: -; v_gene: TRBV7-2